This TCR beta chain appears in the sequencing data of a study of beta chain features in type 1 diabetes. This clone has more than one count but fewer than ten. This CDR3 has 15 residues. Deletions cut 6 bases from V and 0 bases from J, with 13 bases between. Germline V gene data show CDR1 as SNHLY and CDR2 as FYNNEI. Sequencing targeted expressed TCRB transcripts, as all isolated RNA had been reverse transcribed. Assay: immunoSEQ multiplex PCR; the TCRdb copy retains only in-frame clones and omits some. The repertoire holds about half a million clones, with roughly 10% as singletons. What was sequenced was naive CD4+ T cells from blood. The rearrangement links TRBV2 to TRBJ2-3; tentative D call: TRBD1 (6 bases). This sequence was found in a woman aged 18-29 years in good health. In DNA, the CDR3 is TGTGCCAGCAGACCCAGACAGGCTAGCACAGATACGCAGTATTTT. Its protein product is CASRPRQASTDTQYF. Full variable domain (remainder filled in from reference TRBV2 and TRBJ2-3): EPEVTQTPSHQVTQMGQEVILRCVPISNHLYFYWYRQILGQKVEFLVSFYNNEISEKSEIFDDQFSVERPDGSNFTLKIRSTKLEDSAMYFCASRPRQASTDTQYFGPGTRLTVL.